The clone carrying this T cell receptor (beta chain) occurred a few times. As yet, its antigen is unknown. The CDR3 covers 14 residues. The V gene end was trimmed by 5 bases and the J gene end by 5 bases; junction bases not matched to a gene: 2. Germline V gives CDR1 MNHEY, CDR2 SVGAGI. This sample is part of a study of CD8 T cells in Susac syndrome. Background on the study: When blood was collected, patients with Susac syndrome were therapy-naive, were taking corticosteroids, or were receiving intravenous immunoglobulin alone. Study-level results: There were 15 to 20 Susac-specific public clones in total CD8+ repertoires and four to six in CD8+ TEMRA repertoires. The number of individuals included in the study's TCR sequencing and HLA analysis was acknowledged as relatively small.

With random hexamers, reverse transcription was performed on about 0.5 to 1 ug of RNA. TCRdb processed the immunoSEQ multiplex PCR reads anew with MiXCR; each CDR3 protein has one entry. Counted here are 100,000 to 150,000 distinct CDR3 sequences, around 94% occurring once; the ten biggest clones make up around 0.2%. Negative isolation yielded the CD8+ and CD4+ T cells, while FACS enriched the TEMRA cells. V and J are TRBV6-5 and TRBJ1-4; 10 positions match TRBD1. The TCR sequence derives from a human donor with Susac syndrome. Input material: CD8+ T cells from PBMCs. The CDR3 here is CASSRQGANEKLFF. In nucleotides, the CDR3 is TGTGCCAGCAGTCGACAGGGGGCGAATGAAAAACTGTTTTTT.